The next 29 T cell receptor beta chains were all read from a single sample in a study of regulatory T cells in long-lasting Graves disease. Researchers made TCR beta libraries by using iRepertoire HTBI primers and running Arm-PCR on CDR3 regions. TCRdb called the multiplex PCR reads again in MiXCR, with one record for every CDR3 protein. Counted here are hundreds of thousands of distinct CDR3 sequences, 15% to 20% occurring once; the ten biggest clones make up 15% to 20%. Time point described: newly diagnosed GD, antithyroid drugs for less than 3 months. With RNA extracted from PBMCs as input, the TCR library was made. The same sample was also used in a study of T cells in Graves' hyperthyroidism and ophthalmopathy.

Sequenced here: peripheral blood mononuclear cells (PBMCs), sampled at new diagnosis, from a patient treated with antithyroid drugs. Source of these receptors: a woman in her 30s with Graves disease.

This clonotype was counted ten times or more. The genes are TRBV5-1 and TRBJ2-1, with D unresolved. Germline CDR1 reads SGHRS; CDR2 reads YFSETQ. There are 16 residues in the CDR3. Deletions cut 0 bases from V and 2 bases from J, with 12 bases between. The CDR3 DNA sequence: TGCGCCAGCAGCTTGGGCGGAAGCCGCCCCTACAATGAGCAGTTCTTC. Its translation is CASSLGGSRPYNEQFF.

This clonotype was found many times. The V and J genes are TRBV7-2 and TRBJ1-1; no definite D call. The germline V and J ends were trimmed by 5 bases and 1 base, with 14 bases remaining between them. Looked up from germline, CDR1 is SGHTA and CDR2 is FQGNSA. CDR3 length: 15 amino acids. The CDR3 region is CASSPPDKGNTEAFF. In DNA, the CDR3 is TGTGCCAGCAGCCCCCCCGATAAGGGGAACACTGAAGCTTTCTTT.

This clonotype appeared many times. The V gene is TRBV7-3, the J gene TRBJ2-1, with 15 bases lining up with TRBD2. The DNA end lines up better with TRBJ2-5; the J call may be wrong. Per the germline V gene, CDR1 is SGHTA and CDR2 is FQGTGA. CDR3 length: 18 residues. CDR3 sequence reads: CASSLGGLAGGQGETQYF. Here the CDR3 DNA reads TGTGCCAGCAGCTTAGGGGGACTAGCGGGAGGCCAGGGGGAGACCCAGTACTTC.

The chain uses TRBV19 and TRBJ2-2; TRBD2 is a possible D gene (6 bases). Trimming cost V 2 bases and J 6 bases, with 13 bases left between them. The CDR3 sequence is 15 residues long. Germline CDR1 LNHDA, CDR2 SQIVND (reference sequence). DNA for the CDR3: TGTGCCAGTAGTATAAGCGCGGGGAATTCCGGGGAGCTGTTTTTT. Translation gives CASSISAGNSGELFF.

Only a few counts were recorded for this clonotype. This sequence joins TRBV27 and TRBJ1-2, with TRBD1 matching 11 bases. The CDR3 extends over 15 amino acids. V shed 5 bases and J 4 bases; nucleotides not matched to a gene: 6. CDR1 and CDR2 from the germline V gene are MNHEY and SMNVEV (reference sequence). The CDR3 loop is CASSHGQGAFYGYTF. In nucleotides, the CDR3 is TGTGCCAGCAGTCACGGACAGGGGGCTTTCTATGGCTACACCTTC.

The rearrangement uses TRBV11-2 and TRBJ2-7, with 8 positions matching TRBD2. V trimming: 5 bases; J trimming: 6 bases; junction bases outside the gene matches: 9. This CDR3 is 14 amino acids long. CDR1 and CDR2 (germline): SGHAT, FQNNGV. CDR3 loop: CASSGSGNRREQYF. CDR3 sequence (DNA): TGTGCCAGCAGCGGTAGCGGGAATCGGCGCGAGCAGTACTTC.

This clonotype was recorded at least ten times. The genes are TRBV20-1 and TRBJ1-1; a weak D match, TRBD1 (5 bases). This CDR3 region has 15 residues. Trimming left V 1 base short and J 1 base short, with 13 bases between. Germline CDR1 is DFQATT and CDR2 is SNEGSKA (reference sequence). The CDR3 is CSARAGTGRNTEAFF. Written as DNA, the CDR3 is TGCAGTGCTAGAGCGGGGACCGGGAGGAACACTGAAGCTTTCTTT.

This clonotype was recorded at least ten times. The genes are TRBV2 and TRBJ2-7, with no clear D. Germline CDR1 and CDR2: SNHLY and FYNNEI. Between the trimmed V and J ends, which lost 1 base and 4 bases, there was a span of 5 bases. This CDR3 has 12 amino acids. The CDR3 sequence: CASSEVGYEQYF. The CDR3 nucleotides are TGTGCCAGCAGTGAAGTGGGGTACGAGCAGTACTTC.

The chain joins TRBV30 to TRBJ2-1; D not resolved. The CDR3 is 14 amino acids. The V gene's germline CDR1 is GTSNPN and CDR2 SVGIG (reference sequence). Trimming shortened V by 5 bases and J by 1 base, and 12 bases separated the two germline ends. The CDR3 sequence is CAWGEGRSYNEQFF. The CDR3 coding sequence is TGTGCCTGGGGAGAAGGACGGTCCTACAATGAGCAGTTCTTC. The whole variable domain, remainder taken from reference TRBV30 and TRBJ2-1, is SQTIHQWPATLVQPVGSPLSLECTVEGTSNPNLYWYRQAAGRGLQLLFYSVGIGQISSEVPQNLSASRPQDRQFILSSKKLLLSDSGFYLCAWGEGRSYNEQFFGPGTRLTVL.

This clonotype was counted many times. The V gene is TRBV7-9, the J gene TRBJ1-5, with TRBD1 as a possible D gene (6 bases). Trimming left V 2 bases short and J 5 bases short, with 7 bases between. Germline V gene data show CDR1 as SEHNR and CDR2 as FQNEAQ (reference sequence). The CDR3 has 13 amino acids. The CDR3 DNA sequence: TGTGCCAGCAGCTTACAGGGGCATCAGCCCCAGCATTTT. Translation: CASSLQGHQPQHF. Full variable domain (rest looked up from reference TRBV7-9 and TRBJ1-5): DTGVSQNPRHKITKRGQNVTFRCDPISEHNRLYWYRQTLGQGPEFLTYFQNEAQLEKSRLLSDRFSAERPKGSFSTLEIQRTEQGDSAMYLCASSLQGHQPQHFGDGTRLSIL.

With respect to this clonotype: A much larger clone lies a single base off, so this may be a read error. V usage is TRBV6-2 or TRBV6-3 and J usage is TRBJ2-7; 7 nucleotides match TRBD2. The CDR3 contains 13 residues. J lost 3 bases, V lost 8 bases, and 7 bases had no gene match. Germline V gene sequence: CDR1 MNHEY, CDR2 SVGEGT. CDR3: CASPSGALYEQYF. The CDR3 DNA reads TGTGCCAGCCCTAGCGGAGCCCTCTACGAGCAGTACTTC.

At least ten counts were recorded for this clonotype. The rearrangement joins TRBV6-2 or TRBV6-3 to TRBJ2-7, with D possibly TRBD1 on 6 matching bases. From germline, CDR1 is MNHEY and CDR2 SVGEGT. Trimming took off 7 bases at V and 0 bases at J, with 16 bases between the two ends. The CDR3 runs to 15 residues. The CDR3 DNA sequence: TGTGCCAGCAAATTCCGGGACACTCCCTCCTACGAGCAGTACTTC. Its protein is CASKFRDTPSYEQYF.

This clonotype was seen ten or more times. The chain has TRBV12-3 or TRBV12-4 and TRBJ2-7; D unresolved. This CDR3 is 13 amino acids long. V was pared by 1 base and J by 3 bases, with 7 bases between. In nucleotides, the CDR3 is TGTGCCAGCAGTTTAGAGGGTGGCTACGAGCAGTACTTC. Its translation is CASSLEGGYEQYF.

The sample holds a few counts of this clonotype. It may be a read error: a sequence one base away is much more abundant. A read error is likely, as this CDR3 ends without the conserved phenylalanine or tryptophan. The V call is TRBV27, the J call TRBJ2-1; 9 bases line up with TRBD2. The CDR3 totals 17 residues. The germline V gene encodes CDR1 MNHEY and CDR2 SMNVEV (reference sequence). Losses at the gene ends were 3 bases for V and 1 base for J; bases not matched to a gene: 7. In nucleotides, the CDR3 is TGTGCCAGCAGTTTTTCGCGGGAGGGAAGATCCTACAATGAGCAGTTCCTC. This encodes CASSFSREGRSYNEQFL.

This clonotype was counted many times. The V and J genes are TRBV11-2 and TRBJ1-6; tentative D call: TRBD1 (5 bases). Germline lookup yields CDR1 SGHAT and CDR2 FQNNGV. The CDR3 loop spans 14 amino acids. V lost 4 bases and J lost 7, with 11 bases in between. Written as DNA, the CDR3 is TGTGCCAGCAGCTGGCAGGGTTGGAATTCACCCCTCCACTTT. Protein product: CASSWQGWNSPLHF.

This clonotype has a handful of counts. The chain employs TRBV7-9 and TRBJ2-7, with 13 bases identical to TRBD2. Germline V gene lookup returns CDR1 SEHNR and CDR2 FQNEAQ (reference sequence). Unmatched junction bases numbered 5, after V lost 5 bases and J lost 4 bases. This CDR3 is built from 15 residues. The CDR3 bases are TGTGCCAGCAGCAAAGGACTAGCGGGGGATTACGAGCAGTACTTC. Encoded protein: CASSKGLAGDYEQYF.

This clonotype was recorded many times. The chain uses TRBV7-9 and TRBJ2-7; D is undetermined. CDR3 length: 13 amino acids. Trimming left V 4 bases short and J 4 bases short, with 11 bases between. Per germline, CDR1 SEHNR and CDR2 FQNEAQ (reference sequence). Here the CDR3 reads CASSYGELYEQYF. The CDR3 region has the DNA TGTGCCAGCAGCTATGGGGAATTGTACGAGCAGTACTTC.

The CDR3 loop reads CASSFSWEGLASQETQYF. The CDR3 nucleotides are TGTGCCAGCAGCTTTTCATGGGAGGGACTAGCGAGCCAAGAGACCCAGTACTTC. This sequence joins TRBV11-2 and TRBJ2-5; 10 bases fit TRBD2. This CDR3 contains 18 residues. Germline CDR1 is SGHAT and CDR2 is FQNNGV. Unmatched junction bases numbered 11, after V lost 3 bases and J lost 1 base.

The J gene is TRBJ2-1, the V gene TRBV6-5; 7 bases line up with TRBD2. The V and J ends lost 2 bases and 6 bases, in that order; junction bases with no gene match: 7. CDR1 is MNHEY and CDR2 is SVGAGI in the germline V gene. The CDR3 has 15 amino acids. The CDR3 nucleotides read TGTGCCAGCAGTTACAGGCGGGAGTCGATCAATGAGCAGTTCTTC. It encodes CASSYRRESINEQFF.

The chain joins TRBV27 to TRBJ2-6; 11 bases align to TRBD1. The CDR3 is 17 amino acids. The germline V gene has CDR1 MNHEY and CDR2 SMNVEV (reference sequence). V was clipped by 6 bases and J by 0 bases; unmatched bases: 4. The CDR3 DNA is TGTGCCAGCAGGGGACAGGGGGTACCCTCTGGGGCCAACGTCCTGACTTTC. This encodes CASRGQGVPSGANVLTF.

This clonotype was seen a handful of times. The gene calls are TRBV20-1 and TRBJ2-5; 7 nucleotides agree with TRBD2. V gave up 5 bases and J gave up 1 base; unmatched junction bases: 4. Germline V lookup: CDR1 DFQATT, CDR2 SNEGSKA (reference sequence). The CDR3 contains 13 residues. The DNA of the CDR3 is TGCAGTGCTCTCCGGACTAGCCAAGAGACCCAGTACTTC. The encoded protein is CSALRTSQETQYF.

The rearrangement uses TRBV24-1 and TRBJ2-5, with D possibly being TRBD1 or TRBD2 (5 bases each). The germline V gene encodes CDR1 KGHDR and CDR2 SFDVKD. The CDR3 extends over 15 amino acids. Trimming removed 1 base from V and 5 bases from J, with 13 bases in between. The CDR3: CATSDFGAASETQYF. The CDR3 DNA is TGTGCCACCAGTGATTTCGGGGCAGCCTCGGAGACCCAGTACTTC.

This clonotype was picked up many times. The chain uses TRBV7-2 and TRBJ1-2; D possibly corresponds to TRBD1 (6 bases). The ends were cut back, 5 bases at V and 3 bases at J, with 10 bases in the middle. Germline CDR1 is SGHTA and CDR2 is FQGNSA. There are 13 residues in the CDR3. The CDR3 DNA reads TGTGCCAGCAGCGCCCGACAGGACTATGGCTACACCTTC. It is translated as CASSARQDYGYTF. Complete variable domain (other parts from reference TRBV7-2 and TRBJ1-2): GAGVSQSPSNKVTEKGKDVELRCDPISGHTALYWYRQSLGQGLEFLIYFQGNSAPDKSGLPSDRFSAERTGGSVSTLTIQRTQQEDSAVYLCASSARQDYGYTFGSGTRLTVV.

The rearrangement links TRBV6-1 to TRBJ1-1, with a possible D match to TRBD1 (6 bases). V lost 6 bases to trimming and J lost 6 bases, with 20 bases between them. Germline assignment: CDR1 MNHNS and CDR2 SASEGT. This CDR3 comprises 15 residues. The chain's CDR3 is CASSKQQIGQPEAFF. CDR3 in DNA: TGTGCCAGCAGCAAACAACAGATCGGACAGCCTGAAGCTTTCTTT.

This clonotype was recorded at least ten times. The chain is built from TRBV30 and TRBJ1-1, with no clear D. Germline V CDR1 and CDR2: GTSNPN, SVGIG (reference sequence). V was clipped by 3 bases and J by 5 bases, with 13 bases between them. The CDR3 is 13 amino acids. CDR3 region: CAWSYQTGTEAFF. As DNA, the CDR3 is TGTGCCTGGAGCTATCAAACGGGGACTGAAGCTTTCTTT. Together with reference TRBV30 and TRBJ1-1, the CDR3 gives the full variable domain: SQTIHQWPATLVQPVGSPLSLECTVEGTSNPNLYWYRQAAGRGLQLLFYSVGIGQISSEVPQNLSASRPQDRQFILSSKKLLLSDSGFYLCAWSYQTGTEAFFGQGTRLTVV.

This clonotype has at least ten counts. J is TRBJ1-1 and V is TRBV24-1; the D gene is possibly TRBD1 (5 bases). The CDR3 totals 15 residues. In germline, CDR1 is KGHDR, CDR2 SFDVKD. The V end lost 3 bases, the J end lost 1 base, and 11 bases lay between the germline ends. CDR3 bases: TGTGCCACCAGTGATCCTGGGACGGGGAACACTGAAGCTTTCTTT. It translates to CATSDPGTGNTEAFF.

As regards this clonotype: A far larger clone is one nucleotide away, so this likely arose from a read error. The chain combines TRBV7-9 with TRBJ2-1; possible D gene TRBD2, 5 bases. Germline loops: CDR1 SEHNR, CDR2 FQNEAQ (reference sequence). The CDR3 runs to 14 residues. With 4 bases removed from V and 0 bases from J, the gap between germline ends came to 7 bases. CDR3 residues: CASSSTSSYNEQFF. CDR3 DNA: TGTGCCAGCAGCTCAACTAGCTCCTACAATGAGCAGTTCTTC.

This clonotype came up a few times. One end of the junction does not line up with germline, which may come from a read error. The J gene is TRBJ2-3, the V gene TRBV7-7; TRBD2 is a possible D gene (6 bases). The CDR3 contains 16 residues. Germline V gene data show CDR1 as SSHAT and CDR2 as FNYEAQ (reference sequence). For the CDR3, the DNA is TGTGCTAGCAGCTCAGAGACTAGTCCGGGAACAGATACGCAGTATTTT. Protein sequence: CASSSETSPGTDTQYF.

This clonotype was counted a few times. CDR3 amino acids: CAWSVLGASTGTYGYTF. Written as DNA, the CDR3 is TGTGCCTGGAGTGTACTCGGGGCCTCCACCGGGACCTATGGCTACACCTTC. The chain links TRBV30 to TRBJ1-2; possible D gene TRBD1, 5 bases. Germline-derived CDR1 and CDR2 are GTSNPN and SVGIG (reference sequence). Trimming stripped 0 bases from V and 4 bases from J, with 21 bases between. The CDR3 runs 17 residues.